This T cell receptor beta chain came from a study of blood T cell repertoires in COVID-19 (dated by TCRdb to the early 2020s). About the investigation overall: Samples covering the acute and convalescent phases of COVID-19 were provided by collaborators in the United States, Italy and Spain. A de-identified subject ID, COVID-19 status, age in years and sex were almost always included in the sample metadata. The material from the prospective study consisted of cDNA or gDNA derived from T cells, B-cell-depleted T cells, or PBMCs. Where HLA class I and class II types were available, the types were taken from metadata supplied by the sample provider, not from assay-based typing. The samples were drawn from two sources: the first 160 participants of the ongoing ImmuneRACE study, and 950 to 1,500 subjects contributed by 6 global collaborators. Deeply sampled blood TCRbeta repertoires from subjects exposed to, actively infected with, or recovered from COVID-19 were included in the dataset. A freely available public database, intended as a resource for researchers studying the immune response to SARS-CoV-2, is where the repertoires were released. Overall results and qualifications from the work: The amount of clinical and demographic metadata varied by source and participant and was provided uncurated.

TCRbeta CDR3 regions were amplified from genomic DNA by means of the immunoSEQ Assay, a bias-controlled multiplex PCR. The study's processing was this. Within the assay, amplification of reference gene primers was used to estimate how many nucleated cells each sample contained. Sequence reads were collapsed and filtered to measure the absolute abundance of every unique TCRbeta CDR3 rearrangement. For each sample, productive Simpson clonality was calculated as the square root of Simpson's diversity index across productive rearrangements. TCRdb obtained this table from immuneACCESS and retained in-frame rearrangements with V and J assigned. These tables miss some clones; where compared with another copy, unresolved V genes account for less than half of the shortfall, and the remainder is unexplained. For V, J and clone size, that table is used; D and trimming come from the DNA. The sample table holds roughly 100,000 clones, of which more than 70% were seen once. The leading ten clones occupy 25% of the sample.

Each collaborating institution followed its own protocols to collect whole blood in K2EDTA tubes. For TCRbeta analysis, collaborators shipped samples as frozen whole blood, isolated PBMCs, or DNA extracted from either of those sample types. Spanning cysteine to phenylalanine, the CDR3 consists of 16 amino acids. The DNA shown is the 48-base CDR3, in frame from base 1. The V end gives up 0 bases and the J end 4 bases, leaving 3 bases in the junction not matched to a gene. The CDR1 and CDR2 encoded by the germline V gene are SGHRS and YFSETQ. For this clone: This clone's antigen is unknown. No quality values exist for individual bases; no much larger clone is one base distant.

Sequences were obtained from peripheral blood. The TCR originated in a human donor in a cohort sampled during active COVID-19. The chain is assembled from TRBV5-1 and TRBJ2-3; a stretch of 12 junction bases matches TRBD2. CDR3 protein: CASSLDLAGGSDTQYF. The DNA sequence is given as TGCGCCAGCAGCTTGGATCTAGCGGGGGGGTCAGATACGCAGTATTTT.